Presented here are 30 T cell receptor beta chains from one specimen sequenced in a study of cytomegalovirus exposure and HLA in healthy donors. With 60 Vbeta and 13 Jbeta primers, the PCR was carried out. Here immunoSEQ multiplex PCR was the method, and the copy in TCRdb shows in-frame clones only, minus some. The sample includes tens of thousands of clones, 75% to 90% seen only once; the top ten take 6.5% to 9.5%. Sequenced: PBMCs. These receptors were obtained from a woman aged 40 to 50 in good health and CMV-seropositive.

CDR3 protein: CASSLVGGQETQYF. The CDR3, as DNA: TGTGCCAGCAGTCTGGTTGGCGGCCAAGAGACCCAGTACTTC. V is TRBV6-5 and J is TRBJ2-5; D not certain. V was clipped by 5 bases and J by 1 base, with 11 bases between them. The CDR3 has 14 amino acids. CDR1 and CDR2 from the germline V gene are MNHEY and SVGAGI.

The gene calls are TRBV27 and TRBJ2-1; D might be TRBD2 (5 bases). The CDR3 has 15 residues. The ends were cut back, 2 bases at V and 3 bases at J, with 11 bases in the middle. CDR1 and CDR2 (germline): MNHEY, SMNVEV (reference sequence). The CDR3 region is CASSLNGENYNEQFF. The CDR3, as DNA: TGTGCCAGCAGTTTAAACGGGGAGAACTACAATGAGCAGTTCTTC.

In regard to this clone: Relative to the germline gene, one junction end is altered; a read error may explain this. The chain couples TRBV6-1 to TRBJ2-3, with TRBD1 as a possible D gene (6 bases). This CDR3 is built from 16 residues. CDR1 is MNHNS and CDR2 is SASEGT in the germline V gene. CDR3 in DNA: TGTGCCAGCAGTGAGTGGTGGACAGCTTCCACAGGTACGCAGTATTTT. Its translation is CASSEWWTASTGTQYF.

The chain carries TRBV2 and TRBJ1-2, with TRBD1 as a possible D gene (5 bases). The CDR3 totals 13 residues. V shed 3 bases and J shed 7 bases, with 12 bases lying between them. Germline V gives CDR1 SNHLY, CDR2 FYNNEI. The CDR3 nucleotides read TGTGCCAGCAGTGATGGGAGGGGAGGTGGCTACACCTTC. Translated, it gives CASSDGRGGGYTF.

This chain joins TRBV19 and TRBJ2-2, with a tentative D call TRBD1 (6 bases). The V gene's germline CDR1 is LNHDA and CDR2 SQIVND (reference sequence). V lost 7 bases, J lost 4 bases, and 16 bases lay in between. This CDR3 has 15 residues. CDR3: CASTPLQGSTGELFF. Written as DNA, the CDR3 is TGTGCCAGTACCCCCCTACAGGGATCCACCGGGGAGCTGTTTTTT.

The chain has TRBV6-5 and TRBJ2-1; 9 positions agree with TRBD2. Losses at the gene ends were 7 bases for V and 0 bases for J; bases not matched to a gene: 4. Germline V gene lookup returns CDR1 MNHEY and CDR2 SVGAGI. The CDR3 has 15 amino acids. CDR3 protein: CASTLTSGSYNEQFF. CDR3 coding DNA: TGTGCCAGCACCTTGACTAGCGGCTCCTACAATGAGCAGTTCTTC.

V usage is TRBV7-6 and J usage is TRBJ1-5, with D tentatively TRBD1 (5 bases). Germline V CDR1 and CDR2: SGHVS, FNYEAQ. Trimming took 4 bases from V and 2 from J, leaving 24 bases between them. CDR3 length equals 19 residues. CDR3 residues: CASSSRRGGTLKGNQPQHF. The CDR3 DNA is TGTGCCAGCAGCTCCCGGAGGGGAGGGACTCTTAAGGGCAATCAGCCCCAGCATTTT.

The chain carries TRBV18 and TRBJ2-2; TRBD1 might be the D (6 bases). This CDR3 is 13 amino acids long. The germline V gene has CDR1 KGHSH and CDR2 LQKENI. Trimming left V 4 bases short and J 6 bases short, with 9 bases between. The CDR3 sequence is CASSQQGAGELFF. The CDR3 DNA reads TGTGCCAGCTCACAACAGGGAGCCGGGGAGCTGTTTTTT.

The V and J genes are TRBV6-1 and TRBJ1-3; 8 positions match TRBD1. This CDR3 has 15 residues. Germline CDR1 reads MNHNS; CDR2 reads SASEGT. The V segment lost 6 bases and the J segment 2 bases; nucleotides outside the gene matches: 6. In DNA form, the CDR3 reads TGTGCCAGCAGCAAGGACAGGGATGCTGGAAACACCATATATTTT. It encodes CASSKDRDAGNTIYF.

This chain uses TRBV11-3 with TRBJ2-1; D uncertain. This CDR3 region has 15 residues. V shed 0 bases and J shed 0 bases, with 6 bases lying between them. Germline CDR1 is SGHNT and CDR2 is YENEEA. Here the CDR3 DNA reads TGTGCCAGCAGCTTAGAGGCTAGCTCCTACAATGAGCAGTTCTTC. Residues: CASSLEASSYNEQFF.

The chain links TRBV28 to TRBJ1-4, with D possibly matching TRBD1 (5 bases). This CDR3 is 15 amino acids long. Germline V gene data show CDR1 as MDHEN and CDR2 as SYDVKM. The V end was cut by 3 bases, the J end by 4 bases, with 12 bases between. The CDR3, as DNA: TGTGCCAGCAGTTTTGTGTGGGGGGATAATGAAAAACTGTTTTTT. It encodes CASSFVWGDNEKLFF.

V and J are TRBV27 and TRBJ2-7, with D perhaps matching TRBD1 (6 bases). The CDR3 has 17 residues. The V gene lost 6 bases and the J gene lost 2 bases, with 23 bases spanning the gap. Germline lookup yields CDR1 MNHEY and CDR2 SMNVEV (reference sequence). The chain's CDR3 is CASSQKGWGTQTYEQYF. The CDR3 coding sequence is TGTGCCAGCAGCCAGAAAGGTTGGGGGACACAAACCTACGAGCAGTACTTC.

The rearrangement joins TRBV11-2 to TRBJ1-1; D perhaps matches TRBD1 (5 bases). CDR3 length: 16 amino acids. V was trimmed by 3 bases and J by 4 bases, leaving 18 bases between them. Germline CDR1 is SGHAT and CDR2 is FQNNGV. The CDR3, as DNA: TGTGCCAGCAGCTTCAGACCGCCGACCGGGGGCACTGAAGCTTTCTTT. Translated: CASSFRPPTGGTEAFF.

The chain joins TRBV2 to TRBJ2-5; 8 positions agree with TRBD2. This CDR3 has 14 residues. In germline, CDR1 is SNHLY, CDR2 FYNNEI. The J segment lost 4 bases and the V segment lost 8 bases, leaving 9 bases of the junction unmatched. This CDR3 reads CASGVAGNAETQYF. The CDR3 DNA reads as TGTGCCAGCGGGGTAGCGGGAAATGCAGAGACCCAGTACTTC.

A word on this clone: At one end, the junction sequence differs from germline, possibly due to a read error. The same CDR3 is also encoded by other DNA sequences in this sample. The rearrangement links TRBV28 to TRBJ1-1, with 7 bases aligning to TRBD1. Germline CDR1 reads MDHEN; CDR2 reads SYDVKM. CDR3 length: 16 residues. CDR3 sequence reads: CASSLWSGTERTEAFF. The CDR3 DNA is TGTGCCAGCAGTTTATGGTCCGGGACAGAAAGGACTGAAGCCTTCTTT.

This clone was observed a single time. The CDR3 is CASSLTGQITGELFF. The CDR3 region has the DNA TGTGCCAGCAGTTTGACGGGACAGATCACCGGGGAGCTGTTTTTT. The chain links TRBV27 to TRBJ2-2, with 7 nucleotides matching TRBD1. Germline loops: CDR1 MNHEY, CDR2 SMNVEV (reference sequence). The CDR3 has 15 amino acids. After removal of 3 bases from V and 4 bases from J, the junction contained 5 bases not matched to a gene.

The chain carries TRBV4-1 and TRBJ1-1; D is possibly TRBD1 (5 bases). This CDR3 has 17 amino acids. Trimming cost V 2 bases and J 3 bases, with 19 bases left between them. CDR1 is MGHRA and CDR2 is YSYEKL in the germline V gene. The CDR3 region is CASSQPTDMKRDTEAFF. CDR3 DNA: TGCGCCAGCAGCCAACCGACAGATATGAAGCGGGACACTGAAGCTTTCTTT.

The rearrangement joins TRBV18 to TRBJ2-1; a possible D gene is TRBD1 (6 bases). With 5 bases removed from V and 6 bases from J, the gap between germline ends came to 14 bases. CDR1 and CDR2 from the germline V gene are KGHSH and LQKENI. This CDR3 has 14 amino acids. The CDR3 nucleotides are TGTGCCAGCTCAATCGGACAGAGGATCAATGAGCAGTTCTTC. This codes for CASSIGQRINEQFF.

The chain recombines TRBV18 with TRBJ1-2; TRBD1 might be the D (5 bases). V was shortened by 5 bases and J by 3 bases, with 19 bases between the two germline ends. The length of the CDR3 is 16 residues. The germline CDR1 and CDR2 sequences are KGHSH and LQKENI. CDR3 protein: CASSKGAEGDDYGYTF. CDR3 bases: TGTGCCAGCTCAAAAGGGGCGGAGGGCGACGACTATGGCTACACCTTC. Using reference TRBV18 and TRBJ1-2 for the parts outside the CDR3, the full variable domain is NAGVMQNPRHLVRRRGQEARLRCSPMKGHSHVYWYRQLPEEGLKFMVYLQKENIIDESGMPKERFSAEFPKEGPSILRIQQVVRGDSAAYFCASSKGAEGDDYGYTFGSGTRLTVV.

The chain combines TRBV19 with TRBJ1-2; weak D call: TRBD1 (6 bases). From germline, CDR1 is LNHDA and CDR2 SQIVND (reference sequence). This CDR3 spans 14 amino acids. V was clipped by 4 bases and J by 1 base, with 10 bases between them. The CDR3 nucleotides are TGTGCCAGTAGTAGGTACAGGGTTAACTATGGCTACACCTTC. This translates into CASSRYRVNYGYTF.

This clone has only a few counts. The chain uses TRBV30 and TRBJ1-4; TRBD1 matches at 8 bases. With 2 bases clipped from V and 8 bases from J, the junction kept 7 bases outside the gene matches. Per the germline V gene, CDR1 is GTSNPN and CDR2 is SVGIG (reference sequence). This CDR3 has 14 residues. This CDR3 reads CAWSPGGAGEKLFF. For the CDR3, the DNA is TGTGCCTGGAGTCCAGGGGGCGCGGGGGAAAAACTGTTTTTT. Together with reference TRBV30 and TRBJ1-4, the CDR3 gives the full variable domain: SQTIHQWPATLVQPVGSPLSLECTVEGTSNPNLYWYRQAAGRGLQLLFYSVGIGQISSEVPQNLSASRPQDRQFILSSKKLLLSDSGFYLCAWSPGGAGEKLFFGSGTQLSVL.

This clone was counted a single time. The chain carries TRBV7-9 and TRBJ2-6; D might be TRBD1 (6 bases). This CDR3 has 17 amino acids. Germline lookup yields CDR1 SEHNR and CDR2 FQNEAQ (reference sequence). V lost 2 bases to trimming and J lost 0 bases, with 11 bases between them. The CDR3 protein is CASSLLGAGSGANVLTF. As DNA, the CDR3 is TGTGCCAGCAGCTTACTGGGGGCCGGCTCTGGGGCCAACGTCCTGACTTTC.

The V gene is TRBV10-3, the J gene TRBJ2-7; TRBD1 aligns across 11 bases. The CDR3 is 14 amino acids. Germline V gives CDR1 ENHRY, CDR2 SYGVKD. V trimming: 3 bases; J trimming: 7 bases; junction bases outside the gene matches: 5. This CDR3 reads CAISERGTGGEQYF. Written as DNA, the CDR3 is TGTGCCATCAGTGAAAGAGGGACAGGGGGTGAGCAGTACTTC.

The DNA for the CDR3 is TGTGCCAGCAGGCTCGGGTATTCCTACGAGCAGTACTTC. It translates to CASRLGYSYEQYF. The V gene is TRBV6-5, the J gene TRBJ2-7, with unresolved D. CDR1 is MNHEY, CDR2 SVGAGI, per germline. There are 13 residues in the CDR3. Between the trimmed V and J ends, which lost 6 bases and 1 base, there was a span of 10 bases.

The chain links TRBV13 to TRBJ2-7, with unresolved D. Germline CDR1 reads PRHDT; CDR2 reads FYEKMQ (reference sequence). With 2 bases removed from V and 3 bases from J, the gap between germline ends came to 2 bases. This CDR3 comprises 11 residues. The CDR3 here is CASSLHYEQYF. CDR3 in DNA: TGTGCCAGCAGCTTACACTACGAGCAGTACTTC.

The rearrangement uses TRBV6-6 and TRBJ2-1, with 8 bases matching TRBD2. The length of the CDR3 is 15 residues. V was pared by 7 bases and J by 2 bases, with 7 bases of the junction left unmatched. Germline V gene sequence: CDR1 MNHNY, CDR2 SVGAGI (reference sequence). CDR3 nucleotides: TGTGCCAGCACCCTACTAGCGGAAACCTACAATGAGCAGTTCTTC. Amino acid sequence: CASTLLAETYNEQFF.

The J gene is TRBJ1-2, the V gene TRBV28; 9 nucleotides agree with TRBD1. Germline V gene sequence: CDR1 MDHEN, CDR2 SYDVKM. The CDR3 runs 14 residues. J lost 8 bases, V lost 8 bases, and 12 bases had no gene match. The CDR3 region has the DNA TGTGCCAGCGGAGACAGGGGGGAAGGTTGGGGCTACACCTTC. Translated, it gives CASGDRGEGWGYTF.

V and J are TRBV30 and TRBJ2-5, with a weak D call TRBD1 (5 bases). Germline lookup yields CDR1 GTSNPN and CDR2 SVGIG (reference sequence). CDR3 length: 13 amino acids. With 4 bases removed from V and 6 bases from J, the gap between germline ends came to 15 bases. The CDR3: CAWTNRLGKTQYF. CDR3 DNA sequence: TGTGCCTGGACTAACAGGTTGGGTAAGACCCAGTACTTC.

The J gene is TRBJ1-6, the V gene TRBV7-9; 7 positions agree with TRBD1. The ends lost 7 bases at V and 7 bases at J; junction bases unmatched: 7. CDR3 length equals 14 residues. Germline CDR1 reads SEHNR; CDR2 reads FQNEAQ (reference sequence). CDR3 nucleotide sequence: TGTGCCAGCACCAGCACAGGGGCGAATTCACCCCTCCACTTT. Translating it yields CASTSTGANSPLHF.

The gene calls are TRBV7-9 and TRBJ2-7; the D gene is possibly TRBD1 (6 bases). CDR3 length equals 14 residues. Trimming pared 1 base from V and 7 bases from J, leaving 14 bases between. The germline V gene encodes CDR1 SEHNR and CDR2 FQNEAQ (reference sequence). The CDR3 spells CASSLGQAGEEQYF. In DNA, the CDR3 is TGTGCCAGCAGCTTAGGACAGGCCGGGGAGGAGCAGTACTTC.